The clone carrying this T cell receptor (beta chain) was recorded at least ten times. Antigen specificity is unknown. RNA transcripts provided the source from which TCR beta CDR3 regions were amplified. In the first-round RT-PCR of the TCR CDR3, the HTBI primer set was used. TCRdb reanalysed the multiplex PCR reads using MiXCR and keeps one entry per CDR3 protein. The sample lists a few hundred thousand distinct CDR3 sequences; approximately 44% were seen once. Diagnoses were made from clinical symptoms, serum measures (thyroxine and TRAb), thyroid ultrasound and orbital computed tomography. The sample originates from a study of T cells in Graves' hyperthyroidism and ophthalmopathy. Overall study results and limits: Stable hyperthyroidism and ophthalmopathy were separated using 13 V-J signatures.

Trimming pared 0 bases from V and 0 bases from J, leaving 8 bases between. CDR3 length equals 15 residues. The germline CDR1 and CDR2 sequences are LGHNA and YNFKEQ. Sequenced material: peripheral blood or thyroid tissue (not recorded which). This rearrangement joins TRBV4-2 to TRBJ1-1; no reliable D call. The sequence was collected from an adult woman with Graves' disease, either hyperthyroidism or ophthalmopathy (not recorded which). CDR3 nucleotide sequence: TGTGCCAGCAGCCAAGATAGGAACCTGAACACTGAAGCTTTCTTT. Residues: CASSQDRNLNTEAFF.